This T cell receptor beta chain was captured by sequencing in a study of T-cell reconstitution after alpha-beta-depleted transplantation in children. Broader study findings: As was reported, about two months after transplant, alpha-beta T cells came from several hundred expanded graft clones. Most T-cell counts and diversity one year after the transplant came from T cells that were newly produced.

The J segment lost 0 bases and the V segment lost 4 bases, leaving 6 bases of the junction unmatched. CDR1 and CDR2 (germline): DFQATT, SNEGSKA (reference sequence). The CDR3 contains 15 residues. This clonotype was seen only a few times. Its antigen is still unknown. Unique molecular identifiers were incorporated into the prepared TCRbeta library. Each CDR3 protein gets one entry after TCRdb re-called the PCR reads with MiXCR. The table lists 250,000 to 350,000 distinct CDR3 sequences, roughly 25% of them singletons. V gene TRBV20-1 combines with J gene TRBJ2-3; 8 bases are shared with TRBD2. Sequenced material: PBMCs, mostly from graft donor cells, taken 180 days after TCRalphabeta/CD19-depleted stem cell transplant. This receptor was obtained from a male patient aged 10 to 17 who had a stem cell transplant for acute lymphoblastic leukemia, so the T cells may come from the graft donor. DNA for the CDR3: TGCAGTGCTAAGAGGACTAGCCTCAGCACAGATACGCAGTATTTT. Translating it yields CSAKRTSLSTDTQYF.